Listed below are T cell receptor beta chains from one sample, sequenced in a study of blood T cell repertoires in COVID-19. Assay used: immunoSEQ multiplex PCR; TCRdb lists only in-frame clones, some missing. The sample includes some 180,000 clones, 84% of them seen just once. Source material: peripheral blood. The receptors come from a human donor in a cohort sampled during active COVID-19. Both conserved end residues are part of each CDR3. D genes are given only for firm matches. The size of a clone is reported for some rows only, either as once, few or many, or as a class for expanded clones.

J gene: TRBJ1-1; D gene: TRBD1; V gene: TRBV7-9; clone size: .; CDR3 protein: CASSQGQLNTEAFF; CDR3 DNA: TGTGCCAGCAGCCAGGGACAGTTGAACACTGAAGCTTTCTTT
J gene: TRBJ1-4; D gene: .; V gene: TRBV5-4; clone size: .; CDR3 protein: CASSPSGTNEKLFF; CDR3 DNA: TGTGCCAGCAGCCCGTCAGGAACTAATGAAAAACTGTTTTTT
J gene: TRBJ2-7; D gene: TRBD1; V gene: TRBV7-8; clone size: .; CDR3 protein: CASSLIRQGALAYEQYF; CDR3 DNA: TGTGCCAGCAGCCTGATAAGACAGGGGGCTCTAGCCTACGAGCAGTACTTC
J gene: TRBJ2-7; D gene: TRBD1; V gene: TRBV7-2; clone size: .; CDR3 protein: CASSRDRSAYEQYF; CDR3 DNA: TGTGCCAGCAGCCGGGACAGGTCTGCCTACGAGCAGTACTTC
J gene: TRBJ2-7; D gene: .; V gene: TRBV11-2; clone size: many; CDR3 protein: CASSLVTSSPEQYF; CDR3 DNA: TGTGCCAGCAGCTTAGTCACTAGCTCCCCCGAGCAGTACTTC
J gene: TRBJ2-1; D gene: .; V gene: TRBV28; clone size: .; CDR3 protein: CASSPRTETYNEQFF; CDR3 DNA: TGTGCCAGCAGTCCTCGGACTGAAACCTACAATGAGCAGTTCTTC
J gene: TRBJ2-5; D gene: TRBD1; V gene: TRBV7-2; clone size: .; CDR3 protein: CASSLGQGETQYF; CDR3 DNA: TGTGCCAGCAGCTTGGGACAGGGAGAGACCCAGTACTTC
J gene: TRBJ2-5; D gene: TRBD2; V gene: TRBV5-6; clone size: few; CDR3 protein: CASSLVSGSQETQYF; CDR3 DNA: TGTGCCAGCAGCTTGGTTAGCGGGAGCCAAGAGACCCAGTACTTC
J gene: TRBJ2-2; D gene: .; V gene: TRBV4-1; clone size: .; CDR3 protein: CASSQVGRLANTGELFF; CDR3 DNA: TGCGCCAGCAGCCAAGTGGGGAGGTTAGCGAACACCGGGGAGCTGTTTTTT
J gene: TRBJ2-7; D gene: .; V gene: TRBV24-1; clone size: .; CDR3 protein: CATSARSGYEQYF; CDR3 DNA: TGTGCCACCAGTGCCCGTAGTGGCTACGAGCAGTACTTC
J gene: TRBJ1-2; D gene: .; V gene: TRBV2; clone size: many; CDR3 protein: CASSGTANYGYTF; CDR3 DNA: TGTGCCAGCAGTGGGACAGCTAACTATGGCTACACCTTC
J gene: TRBJ2-3; D gene: TRBD2; V gene: TRBV30; clone size: few; CDR3 protein: CAWSDIAGGRSTDTQYF; CDR3 DNA: TGTGCCTGGAGTGACATAGCGGGGGGACGTTCGACAGATACGCAGTATTTT
J gene: TRBJ1-6; D gene: .; V gene: TRBV27; clone size: .; CDR3 protein: CASSALPGHRYNSPLHF; CDR3 DNA: TGTGCCAGCAGTGCACTTCCGGGACACCGCTATAATTCACCCCTCCACTTT
J gene: TRBJ2-7; D gene: TRBD2; V gene: TRBV19; clone size: .; CDR3 protein: CASSTATSGRPTYEQYF; CDR3 DNA: TGTGCCAGTAGTACCGCGACTAGCGGGAGACCAACCTACGAGCAGTACTTC
J gene: TRBJ1-2; D gene: TRBD1; V gene: TRBV12-3/TRBV12-4; clone size: .; CDR3 protein: CASSWTGMYGYTF; CDR3 DNA: TGTGCCAGCAGCTGGACAGGGATGTATGGCTACACCTTC
J gene: TRBJ2-3; D gene: TRBD2; V gene: TRBV7-2; clone size: .; CDR3 protein: CASSLKGTTTDTQYF; CDR3 DNA: TGTGCCAGCAGCTTAAAAGGGACTACCACAGATACGCAGTATTTT